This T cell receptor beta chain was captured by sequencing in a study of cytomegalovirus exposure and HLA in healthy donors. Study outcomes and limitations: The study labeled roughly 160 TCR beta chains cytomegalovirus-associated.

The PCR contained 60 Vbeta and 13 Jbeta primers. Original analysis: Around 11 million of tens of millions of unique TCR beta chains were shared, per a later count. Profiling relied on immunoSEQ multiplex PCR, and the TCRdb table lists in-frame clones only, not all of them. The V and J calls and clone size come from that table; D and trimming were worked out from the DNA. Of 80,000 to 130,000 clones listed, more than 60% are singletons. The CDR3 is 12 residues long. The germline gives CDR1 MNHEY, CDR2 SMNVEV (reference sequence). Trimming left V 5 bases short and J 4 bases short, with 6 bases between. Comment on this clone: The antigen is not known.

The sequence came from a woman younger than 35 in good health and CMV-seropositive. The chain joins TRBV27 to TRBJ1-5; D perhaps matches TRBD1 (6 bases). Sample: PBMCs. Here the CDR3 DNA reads TGTGCCAGCAGTACAGGGAATCAGCCCCAGCATTTT. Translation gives CASSTGNQPQHF.